This T cell receptor (beta chain) was recorded in a study of T cell changes during pregnancy in multiple sclerosis. Trimming at V came to 4 bases and at J to 4 bases, leaving 9 bases not matched to a gene. The germline CDR1 and CDR2 sequences are MNHEY and SMNVEV (reference sequence). The CDR3 covers 15 residues. TCRdb keeps only in-frame clones here, not all; method: immunoSEQ multiplex PCR. This table has approximately 48,000 clones, 80% to 95% appearing once. The chain joins TRBV27 to TRBJ1-2, with 7 bases matching TRBD1. The clonotype was recovered from a female donor with multiple sclerosis, enrolled in a pregnancy study. Sequences were derived from CD8+ T cells from peripheral blood mononuclear cells, sampled after pregnancy. The CDR3 region is CASSSTGDPGYGYTF. The CDR3 region has the DNA TGTGCCAGCAGTTCTACAGGGGATCCGGGCTATGGCTACACCTTC.